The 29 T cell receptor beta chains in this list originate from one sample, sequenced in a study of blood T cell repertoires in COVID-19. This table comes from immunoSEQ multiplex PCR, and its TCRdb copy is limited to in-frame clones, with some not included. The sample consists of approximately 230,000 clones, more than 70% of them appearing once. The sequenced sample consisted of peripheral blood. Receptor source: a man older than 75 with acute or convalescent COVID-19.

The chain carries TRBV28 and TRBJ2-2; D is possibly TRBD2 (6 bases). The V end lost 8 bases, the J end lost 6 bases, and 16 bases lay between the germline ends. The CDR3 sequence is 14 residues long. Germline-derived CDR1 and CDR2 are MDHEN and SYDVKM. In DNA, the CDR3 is TGTGCCAGCTCCACGGGAGCCTGGCCCGGGGAGCTGTTTTTT. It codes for CASSTGAWPGELFF.

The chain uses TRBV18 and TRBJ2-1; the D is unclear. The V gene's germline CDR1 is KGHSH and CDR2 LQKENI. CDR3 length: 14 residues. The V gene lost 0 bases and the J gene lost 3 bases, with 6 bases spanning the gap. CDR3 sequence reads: CASSPPSVYNEQFF. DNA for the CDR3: TGTGCCAGCTCACCACCCTCGGTCTACAATGAGCAGTTCTTC.

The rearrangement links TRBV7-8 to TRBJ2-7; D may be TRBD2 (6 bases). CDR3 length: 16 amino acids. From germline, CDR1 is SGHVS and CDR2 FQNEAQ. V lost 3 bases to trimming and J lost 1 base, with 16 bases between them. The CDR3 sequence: CASSFFSIAASYEQYF. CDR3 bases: TGTGCCAGCAGCTTCTTCTCAATAGCGGCTTCCTACGAGCAGTACTTC.

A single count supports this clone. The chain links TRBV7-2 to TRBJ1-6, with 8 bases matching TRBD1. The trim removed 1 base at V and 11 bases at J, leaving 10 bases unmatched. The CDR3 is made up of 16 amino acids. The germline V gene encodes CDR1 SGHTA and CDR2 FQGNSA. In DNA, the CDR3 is TGTGCCAGCAGCTTAGGAGGACAGGGATGGGACACACCCCTCCACTTT. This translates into CASSLGGQGWDTPLHF.

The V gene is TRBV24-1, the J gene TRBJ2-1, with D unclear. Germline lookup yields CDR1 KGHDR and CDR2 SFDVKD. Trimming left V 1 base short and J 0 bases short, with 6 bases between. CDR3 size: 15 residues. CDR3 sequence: CATSDLRGSYNEQFF. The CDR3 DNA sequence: TGTGCCACCAGTGATTTACGCGGCTCCTACAATGAGCAGTTCTTC.

CDR3 in amino acids: CASSSRQGGNSPLHF. CDR3 coding DNA: TGTGCCAGCAGCTCCAGGCAGGGTGGGAATTCACCCCTCCACTTT. The chain has TRBV27 and TRBJ1-6, with TRBD1 as a possible D gene (5 bases). Germline V gene lookup returns CDR1 MNHEY and CDR2 SMNVEV (reference sequence). The CDR3 has 15 residues. Trimming left V 6 bases short and J 7 bases short, with 16 bases between.

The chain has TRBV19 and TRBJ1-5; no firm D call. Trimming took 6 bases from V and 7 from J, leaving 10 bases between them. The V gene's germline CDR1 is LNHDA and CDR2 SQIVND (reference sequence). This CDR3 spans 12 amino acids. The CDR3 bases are TGTGCCAGTAGCCTTCTCGGGCAGCCCCAGCATTTT. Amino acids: CASSLLGQPQHF.

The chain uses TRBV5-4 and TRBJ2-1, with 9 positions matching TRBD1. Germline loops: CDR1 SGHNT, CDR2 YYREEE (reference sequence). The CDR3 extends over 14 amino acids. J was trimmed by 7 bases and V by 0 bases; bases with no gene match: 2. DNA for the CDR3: TGTGCCAGCAGCTTGGCGGGGACAGGGAATGAGCAGTTCTTC. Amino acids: CASSLAGTGNEQFF.

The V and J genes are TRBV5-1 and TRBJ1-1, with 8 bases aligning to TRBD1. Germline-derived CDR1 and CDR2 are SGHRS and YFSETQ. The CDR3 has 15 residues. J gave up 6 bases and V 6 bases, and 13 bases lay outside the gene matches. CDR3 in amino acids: CASTNLGQGFSEAFF. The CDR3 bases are TGCGCCAGCACCAACCTCGGACAGGGCTTTTCTGAAGCTTTCTTT.

The CDR3, as DNA: TGTGCCAGCAGCACGTTGGAGTGGAGGGGGACCCAGTACTTC. This sequence encodes CASSTLEWRGTQYF. The chain carries TRBV28 and TRBJ2-5, with TRBD2 as a possible D gene (6 bases). The ends were cut back, 6 bases at V and 7 bases at J, with 18 bases in the middle. In germline, CDR1 is MDHEN, CDR2 SYDVKM. The CDR3 runs to 14 residues.

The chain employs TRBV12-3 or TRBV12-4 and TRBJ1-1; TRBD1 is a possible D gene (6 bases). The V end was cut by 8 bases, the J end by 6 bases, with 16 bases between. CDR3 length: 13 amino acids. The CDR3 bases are TGTGCCAGCGCATACGGGGGGCGCCCTGAAGCTTTCTTT. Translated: CASAYGGRPEAFF.

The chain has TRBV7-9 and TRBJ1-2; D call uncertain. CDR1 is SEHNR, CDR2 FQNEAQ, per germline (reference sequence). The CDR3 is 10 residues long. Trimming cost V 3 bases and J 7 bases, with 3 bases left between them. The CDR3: CASSLSGYTF. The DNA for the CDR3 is TGTGCCAGCAGCTTGAGTGGCTACACCTTC.

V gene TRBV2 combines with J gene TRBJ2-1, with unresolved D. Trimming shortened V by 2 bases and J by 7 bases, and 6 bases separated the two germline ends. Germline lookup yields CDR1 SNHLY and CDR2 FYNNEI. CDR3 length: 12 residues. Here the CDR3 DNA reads TGTGCCAGCAGTGAACGCGTTAATGAGCAGTTCTTC. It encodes CASSERVNEQFF.

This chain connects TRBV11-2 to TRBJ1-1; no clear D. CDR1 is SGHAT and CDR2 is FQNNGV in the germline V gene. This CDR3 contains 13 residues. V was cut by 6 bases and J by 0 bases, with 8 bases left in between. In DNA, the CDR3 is TGTGCCAGCAGACTTTTCCTGAACACTGAAGCTTTCTTT. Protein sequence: CASRLFLNTEAFF.

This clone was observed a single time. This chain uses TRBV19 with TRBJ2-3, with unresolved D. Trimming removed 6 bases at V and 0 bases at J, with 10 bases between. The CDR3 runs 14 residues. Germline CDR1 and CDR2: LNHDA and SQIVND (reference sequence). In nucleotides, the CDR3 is TGTGCCAGTAGCTACGCGGTTAGCACAGATACGCAGTATTTT. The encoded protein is CASSYAVSTDTQYF.

The CDR3 nucleotides are TGTGCCAGCAGTGAGACAGGGGTTGACTATGGCTACACCTTC. Translating it yields CASSETGVDYGYTF. The rearrangement links TRBV25-1 to TRBJ1-2; the match to TRBD1 covers 8 bases. The length of the CDR3 is 14 residues. Germline trimming cut 3 bases from V and 3 bases from J; bases unmatched to any gene: 3. CDR1 and CDR2 from the germline V gene are MGHDK and SYGVNS.

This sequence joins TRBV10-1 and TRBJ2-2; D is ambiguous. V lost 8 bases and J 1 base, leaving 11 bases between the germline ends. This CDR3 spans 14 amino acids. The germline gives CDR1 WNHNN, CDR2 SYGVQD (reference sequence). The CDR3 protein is CASSPGQNTGELFF. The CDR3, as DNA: TGCGCCAGCTCCCCGGGTCAGAACACCGGGGAGCTGTTTTTT.

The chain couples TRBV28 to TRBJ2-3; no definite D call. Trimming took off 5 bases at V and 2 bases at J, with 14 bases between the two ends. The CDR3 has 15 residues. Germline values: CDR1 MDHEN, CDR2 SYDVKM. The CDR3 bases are TGTGCCAGCAGTCCGCCCGATGAGCTCACAGATACGCAGTATTTT. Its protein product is CASSPPDELTDTQYF.

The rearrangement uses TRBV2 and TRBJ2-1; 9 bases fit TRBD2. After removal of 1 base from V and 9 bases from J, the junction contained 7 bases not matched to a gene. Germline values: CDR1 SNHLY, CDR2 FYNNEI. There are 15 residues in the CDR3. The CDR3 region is CASSEGGRGRSEQFF. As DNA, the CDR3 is TGTGCCAGCAGTGAAGGCGGGAGGGGAAGGAGTGAGCAGTTCTTC. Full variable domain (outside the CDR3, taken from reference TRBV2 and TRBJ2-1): EPEVTQTPSHQVTQMGQEVILRCVPISNHLYFYWYRQILGQKVEFLVSFYNNEISEKSEIFDDQFSVERPDGSNFTLKIRSTKLEDSAMYFCASSEGGRGRSEQFFGPGTRLTVL.

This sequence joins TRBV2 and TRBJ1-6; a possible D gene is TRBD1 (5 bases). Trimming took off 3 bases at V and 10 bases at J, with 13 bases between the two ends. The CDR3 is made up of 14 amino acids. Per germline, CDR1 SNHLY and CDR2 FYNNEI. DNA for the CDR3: TGTGCCAGCAGTGACCTCCGGGGGAGCTCACCCCTCCACTTT. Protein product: CASSDLRGSSPLHF.

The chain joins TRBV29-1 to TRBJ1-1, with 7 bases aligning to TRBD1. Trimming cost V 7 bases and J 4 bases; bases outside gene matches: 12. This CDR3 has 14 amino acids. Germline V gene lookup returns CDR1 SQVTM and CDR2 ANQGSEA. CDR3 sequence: CSATGFMRITEAFF. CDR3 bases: TGCAGCGCGACAGGGTTTATGAGAATCACTGAAGCTTTCTTT.

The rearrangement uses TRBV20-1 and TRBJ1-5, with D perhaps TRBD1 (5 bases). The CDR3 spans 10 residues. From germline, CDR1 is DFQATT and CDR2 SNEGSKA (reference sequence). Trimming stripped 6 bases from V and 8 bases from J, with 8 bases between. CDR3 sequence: CSASGEPQHF. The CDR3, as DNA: TGCAGTGCCTCGGGGGAGCCCCAGCATTTT.

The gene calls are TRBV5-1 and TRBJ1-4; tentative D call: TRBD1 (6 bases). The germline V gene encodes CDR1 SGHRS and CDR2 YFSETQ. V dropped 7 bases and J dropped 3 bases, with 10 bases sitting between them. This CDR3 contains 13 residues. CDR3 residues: CASGTGPNEKLFF. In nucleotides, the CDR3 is TGCGCCAGCGGTACAGGGCCTAATGAAAAACTGTTTTTT.

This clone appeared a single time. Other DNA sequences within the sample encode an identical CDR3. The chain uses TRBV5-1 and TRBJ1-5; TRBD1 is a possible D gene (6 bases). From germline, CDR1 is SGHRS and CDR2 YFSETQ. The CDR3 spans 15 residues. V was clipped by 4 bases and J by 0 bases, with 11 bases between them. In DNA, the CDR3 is TGCGCCAGCAGCCTGGAGGGGGATAGCAATCAGCCCCAGCATTTT. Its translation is CASSLEGDSNQPQHF.

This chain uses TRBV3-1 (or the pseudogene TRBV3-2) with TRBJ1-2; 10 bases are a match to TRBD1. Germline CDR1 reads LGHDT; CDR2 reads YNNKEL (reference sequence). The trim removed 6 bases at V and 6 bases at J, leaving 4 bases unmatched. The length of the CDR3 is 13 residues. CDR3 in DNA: TGTGCCAGCAGTCACGGGACAGGGGATGGCTACACCTTC. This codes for CASSHGTGDGYTF.

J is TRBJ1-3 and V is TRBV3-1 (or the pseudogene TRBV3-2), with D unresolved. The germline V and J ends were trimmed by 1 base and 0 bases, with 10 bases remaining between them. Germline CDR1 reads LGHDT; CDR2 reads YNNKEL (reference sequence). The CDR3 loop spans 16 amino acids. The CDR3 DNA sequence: TGTGCCAGCAGCCAAGTTGACTCGAGCTCTGGAAACACCATATATTTT. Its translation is CASSQVDSSSGNTIYF.

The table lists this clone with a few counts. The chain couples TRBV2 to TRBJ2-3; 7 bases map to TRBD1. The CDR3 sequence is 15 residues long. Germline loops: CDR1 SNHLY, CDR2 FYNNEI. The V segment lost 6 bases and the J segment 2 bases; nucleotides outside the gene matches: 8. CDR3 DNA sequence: TGTGCCAGCAGCGGGACAGACCCTTTCACAGATACGCAGTATTTT. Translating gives CASSGTDPFTDTQYF.

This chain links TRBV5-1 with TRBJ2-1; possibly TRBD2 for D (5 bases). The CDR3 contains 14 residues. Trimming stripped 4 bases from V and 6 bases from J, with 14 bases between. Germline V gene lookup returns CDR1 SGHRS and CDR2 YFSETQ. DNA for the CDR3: TGCGCCAGCAGCCCAACCCGGGGTAGCAATGAGCAGTTCTTC. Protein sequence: CASSPTRGSNEQFF.

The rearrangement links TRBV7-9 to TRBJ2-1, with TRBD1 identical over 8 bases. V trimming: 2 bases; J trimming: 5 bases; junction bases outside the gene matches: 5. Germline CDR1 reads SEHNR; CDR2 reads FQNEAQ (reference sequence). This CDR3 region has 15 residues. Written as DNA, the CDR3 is TGTGCCAGCAGCTTATCCAGGACAGGGCACAATGAGCAGTTCTTC. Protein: CASSLSRTGHNEQFF.